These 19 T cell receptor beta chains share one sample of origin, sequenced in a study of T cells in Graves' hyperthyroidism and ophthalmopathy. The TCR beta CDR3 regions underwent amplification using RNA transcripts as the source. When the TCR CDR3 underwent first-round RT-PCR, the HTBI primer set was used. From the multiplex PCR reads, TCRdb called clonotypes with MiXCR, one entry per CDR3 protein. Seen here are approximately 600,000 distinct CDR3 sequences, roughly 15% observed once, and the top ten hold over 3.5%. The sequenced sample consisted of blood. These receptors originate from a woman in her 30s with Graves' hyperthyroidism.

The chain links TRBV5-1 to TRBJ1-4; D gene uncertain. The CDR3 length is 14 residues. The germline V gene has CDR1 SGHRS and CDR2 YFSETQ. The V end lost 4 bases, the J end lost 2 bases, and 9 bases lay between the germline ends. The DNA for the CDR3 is TGCGCCAGCAGCCGAGGGCAGACTAATGAAAAACTGTTTTTT. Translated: CASSRGQTNEKLFF.

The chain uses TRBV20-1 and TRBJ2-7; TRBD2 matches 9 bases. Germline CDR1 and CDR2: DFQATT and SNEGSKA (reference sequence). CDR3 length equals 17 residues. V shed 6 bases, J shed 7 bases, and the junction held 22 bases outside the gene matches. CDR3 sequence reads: CSANSPPGSGRLGEQYF. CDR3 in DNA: TGCAGTGCCAACTCTCCCCCGGGTAGCGGGAGACTGGGAGAGCAGTACTTC.

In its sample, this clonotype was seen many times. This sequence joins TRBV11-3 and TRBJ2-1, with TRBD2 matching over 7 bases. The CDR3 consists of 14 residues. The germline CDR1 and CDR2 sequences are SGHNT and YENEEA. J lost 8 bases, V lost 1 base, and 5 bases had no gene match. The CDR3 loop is CASSLAGRGYEQFF. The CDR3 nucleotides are TGTGCCAGCAGCTTAGCGGGGAGGGGATATGAGCAGTTCTTC.

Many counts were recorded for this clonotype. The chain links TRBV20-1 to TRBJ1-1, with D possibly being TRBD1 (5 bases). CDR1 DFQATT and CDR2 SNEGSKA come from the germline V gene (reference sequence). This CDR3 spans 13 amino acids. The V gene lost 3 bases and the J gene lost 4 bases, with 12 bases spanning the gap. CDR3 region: CSASKGVGTEAFF. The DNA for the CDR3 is TGCAGTGCTAGCAAAGGGGTTGGCACTGAAGCTTTCTTT.

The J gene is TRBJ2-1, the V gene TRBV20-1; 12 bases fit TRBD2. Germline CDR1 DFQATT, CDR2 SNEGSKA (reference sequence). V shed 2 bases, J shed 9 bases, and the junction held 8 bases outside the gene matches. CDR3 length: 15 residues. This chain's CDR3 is CSARQGLAGFFEQFF. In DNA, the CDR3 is TGCAGTGCTAGACAAGGACTAGCGGGATTTTTTGAGCAGTTCTTC.

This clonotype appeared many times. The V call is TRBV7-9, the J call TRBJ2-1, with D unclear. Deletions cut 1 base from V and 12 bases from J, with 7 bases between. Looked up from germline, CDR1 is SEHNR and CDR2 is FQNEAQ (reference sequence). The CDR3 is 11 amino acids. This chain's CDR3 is CASSLGVVQFF. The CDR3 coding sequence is TGTGCCAGCAGCTTAGGGGTGGTGCAGTTCTTC.

CDR3 in DNA: TGTGCCAGCAGCGTTGGTCACGGATGGAGCTCCTACAATGAGCAGTTCTTC. Amino acid sequence: CASSVGHGWSSYNEQFF. The rearrangement links TRBV9 to TRBJ2-1; D gene uncertain. Germline lookup yields CDR1 SGDLS and CDR2 YYNGEE. The V end lost 2 bases, the J end lost 0 bases, and 15 bases lay between the germline ends. CDR3 length: 17 amino acids.

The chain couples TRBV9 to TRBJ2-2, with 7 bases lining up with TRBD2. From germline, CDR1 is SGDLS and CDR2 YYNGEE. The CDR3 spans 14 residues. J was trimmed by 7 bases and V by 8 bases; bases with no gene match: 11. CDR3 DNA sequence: TGTGCCAGTCAAGGAGCGGGGCGAGACGGGGAGCTGTTTTTT. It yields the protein CASQGAGRDGELFF.

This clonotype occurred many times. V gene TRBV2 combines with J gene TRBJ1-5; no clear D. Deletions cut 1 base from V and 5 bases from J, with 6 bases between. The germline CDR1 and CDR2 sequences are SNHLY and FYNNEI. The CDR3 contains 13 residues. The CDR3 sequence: CASSEGRHQPQHF. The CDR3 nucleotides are TGTGCCAGCAGTGAAGGCCGTCATCAGCCCCAGCATTTT.

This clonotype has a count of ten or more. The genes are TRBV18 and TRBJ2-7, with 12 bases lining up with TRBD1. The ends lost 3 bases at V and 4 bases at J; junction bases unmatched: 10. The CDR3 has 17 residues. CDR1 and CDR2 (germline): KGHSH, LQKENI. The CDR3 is CASSPRPGTGGVYEQYF. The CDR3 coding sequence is TGTGCCAGCTCACCTCGTCCCGGGACAGGGGGCGTTTACGAGCAGTACTTC.

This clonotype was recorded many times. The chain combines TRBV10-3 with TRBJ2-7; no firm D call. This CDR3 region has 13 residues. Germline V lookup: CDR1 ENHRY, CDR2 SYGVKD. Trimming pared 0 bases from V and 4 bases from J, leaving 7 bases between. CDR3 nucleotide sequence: TGTGCCATCAGTGAGTCGCCGGGTTACGAGCAGTACTTC. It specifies CAISESPGYEQYF.

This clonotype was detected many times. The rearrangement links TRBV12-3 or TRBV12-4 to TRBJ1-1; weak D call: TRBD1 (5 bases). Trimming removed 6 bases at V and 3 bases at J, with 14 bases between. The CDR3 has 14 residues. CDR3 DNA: TGTGCCAGCAGCTTCGGGGGGGTGGACACTGAAGCTTTCTTT. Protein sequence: CASSFGGVDTEAFF.

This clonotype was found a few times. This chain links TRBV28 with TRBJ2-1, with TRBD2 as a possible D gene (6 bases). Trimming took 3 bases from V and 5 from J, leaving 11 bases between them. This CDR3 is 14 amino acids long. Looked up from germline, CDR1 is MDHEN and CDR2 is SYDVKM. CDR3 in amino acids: CASSLGAGHNEQFF. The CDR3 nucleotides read TGTGCCAGCAGTTTGGGAGCGGGCCACAATGAGCAGTTCTTC.

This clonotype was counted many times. CDR3 in amino acids: CASSLTDMDTQYF. In DNA form, the CDR3 reads TGTGCCAGCAGCTTGACAGATATGGATACGCAGTATTTT. This chain links TRBV7-9 with TRBJ2-3; D is perhaps TRBD1 (5 bases). The CDR3 loop spans 13 amino acids. The germline CDR1 and CDR2 sequences are SEHNR and FQNEAQ (reference sequence). Trimming stripped 3 bases from V and 6 bases from J, with 10 bases between.

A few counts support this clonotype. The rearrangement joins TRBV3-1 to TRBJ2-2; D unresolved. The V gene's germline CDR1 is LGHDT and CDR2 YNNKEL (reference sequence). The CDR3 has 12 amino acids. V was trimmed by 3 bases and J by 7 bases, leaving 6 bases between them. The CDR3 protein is CASSQDGGELFF. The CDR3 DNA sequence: TGTGCCAGCAGCCAGGATGGCGGGGAGCTGTTTTTT.

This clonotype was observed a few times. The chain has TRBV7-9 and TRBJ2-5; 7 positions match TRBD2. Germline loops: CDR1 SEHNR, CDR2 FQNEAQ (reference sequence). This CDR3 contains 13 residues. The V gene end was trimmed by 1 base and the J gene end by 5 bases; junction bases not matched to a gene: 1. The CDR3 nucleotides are TGTGCCAGCAGCTTAGGGGACTATGAGACCCAGTACTTC. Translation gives CASSLGDYETQYF.

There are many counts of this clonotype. DNA for the CDR3: TGTGCCAGCAGTTTATCCCGACTGGGCACCTACGAGCAGTACTTC. Its translation: CASSLSRLGTYEQYF. The V gene is TRBV28, the J gene TRBJ2-7; no firm D call. The CDR3 is 15 amino acids. V gave up 1 base and J gave up 2 bases, with 12 bases separating them. Germline assignment: CDR1 MDHEN and CDR2 SYDVKM.

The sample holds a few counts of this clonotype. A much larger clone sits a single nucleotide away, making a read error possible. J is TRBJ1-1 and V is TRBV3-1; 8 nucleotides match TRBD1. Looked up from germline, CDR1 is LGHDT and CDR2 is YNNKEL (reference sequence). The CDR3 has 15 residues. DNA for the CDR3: TGTGCCAGCAGCCAAGATCAGGGGGCATACACTAAAGCTTTCTTT. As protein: CASSQDQGAYTKAFF.

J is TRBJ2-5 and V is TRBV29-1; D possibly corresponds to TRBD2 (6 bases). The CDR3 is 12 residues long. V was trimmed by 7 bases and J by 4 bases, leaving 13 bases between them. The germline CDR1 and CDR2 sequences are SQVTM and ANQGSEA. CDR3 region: CSAGGGVETQYF. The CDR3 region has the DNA TGCAGCGCCGGAGGAGGGGTAGAGACCCAGTACTTC.